This TCR beta chain was recovered during a study of T cell responses to AZD1222 COVID-19 vaccine. Study-level points and caveats: It should be noted that donors were predominantly white British and more often female, and clonal diversity was possibly underestimated. Among AZD1222 vaccinees, only 6 or 7 were seropositive at baseline.

The CDR3 extends over 15 amino acids. The V gene end was trimmed by 2 bases and the J gene end by 2 bases; junction bases not matched to a gene: 4. Germline values: CDR1 MNHNY, CDR2 SVGAGI (reference sequence). Here immunoSEQ multiplex PCR was the method, and the copy in TCRdb shows in-frame clones only, minus some. The data contain 150,000 to 200,000 clones, 91% of them seen just once; the ten biggest clones take up under 2.5%. Remarks on this clone: Its antigen is unknown.

The chain carries TRBV6-6 and TRBJ1-1; 8 bases fit TRBD1. The receptor's source is an adult in good health. The specimen was peripheral blood, collected on day 0 of AZD1222 vaccination. CDR3 sequence reads: CASSYAGQGNTEAFF. The CDR3 DNA sequence: TGTGCCAGCAGTTACGCCGGACAGGGCAACACTGAAGCTTTCTTT.